What follows are 29 T cell receptor beta chains derived from one specimen sequenced in a study of T cell responses to AZD1222 COVID-19 vaccine. Sequenced by immunoSEQ multiplex PCR; TCRdb stores in-frame clones only, minus some. The sample holds about 94,000 clones, roughly 90% seen once. The specimen comprised peripheral blood, sampled 28 days after the second AZD1222 dose. The source is an adult who received the AZD1222 COVID-19 vaccine.

The chain employs TRBV7-9 and TRBJ2-5, with unresolved D. With 1 base removed from V and 5 bases from J, the gap between germline ends came to 11 bases. This CDR3 is built from 14 residues. Germline-derived CDR1 and CDR2 are SEHNR and FQNEAQ (reference sequence). For the CDR3, the DNA is TGTGCCAGCAGCTTAGGGGTGTTTGAGGAGACCCAGTACTTC. This translates into CASSLGVFEETQYF.

The chain recombines TRBV5-1 with TRBJ1-1; TRBD1 might be the D (6 bases). In germline, CDR1 is SGHRS, CDR2 YFSETQ. V was shortened by 6 bases and J by 7 bases, with 16 bases between the two germline ends. This CDR3 contains 13 residues. This chain's CDR3 is CASTRGGRGEAFF. Written as DNA, the CDR3 is TGCGCCAGCACCCGAGGGGGGAGAGGTGAAGCTTTCTTT.

This rearrangement joins TRBV9 to TRBJ1-4, with TRBD1 as a possible D gene (6 bases). The CDR3 is 14 amino acids. V lost 3 bases to trimming and J lost 8 bases, with 14 bases between them. Germline loops: CDR1 SGDLS, CDR2 YYNGEE. The CDR3 protein is CASSGKQGREKLFF. The CDR3 nucleotides read TGTGCCAGCAGCGGAAAACAGGGAAGGGAAAAACTGTTTTTT.

The chain uses TRBV11-3 and TRBJ2-1; TRBD2 is a possible D gene (6 bases). This CDR3 is built from 14 residues. Between the trimmed V and J ends, which lost 2 bases and 8 bases, there was a span of 13 bases. Germline-derived CDR1 and CDR2 are SGHNT and YENEEA. The CDR3 sequence is CASSLRWRGDEQFF. In DNA, the CDR3 is TGTGCCAGCAGCTTACGATGGCGGGGCGATGAGCAGTTCTTC.

This clone has a single count. The rearrangement uses TRBV28 and TRBJ2-5; D ambiguous. Germline V gene lookup returns CDR1 MDHEN and CDR2 SYDVKM. The CDR3 sequence is 11 residues long. V lost 4 bases and J 2 bases, leaving 2 bases between the germline ends. The CDR3 here is CASSSQETQYF. The CDR3 DNA reads TGTGCCAGCAGTTCACAAGAGACCCAGTACTTC. Drawing the rest from reference TRBV28 and TRBJ2-5, the complete variable domain is DVKVTQSSRYLVKRTGEKVFLECVQDMDHENMFWYRQDPGLGLRLIYFSYDVKMKEKGDIPEGYSVSREKKERFSLILESASTNQTSMYLCASSSQETQYFGPGTRLLVL.

This clone was detected once. The rearrangement uses TRBV6-2 or TRBV6-3 and TRBJ1-5; D is unclear. Deletions cut 4 bases from V and 0 bases from J, with 16 bases between. This CDR3 spans 17 amino acids. Germline V CDR1 and CDR2: MNHEY, SVGEGT. CDR3 in amino acids: CASSSRATVYSNQPQHF. CDR3 nucleotides: TGTGCCAGCAGTTCGAGGGCGACGGTTTATAGCAATCAGCCCCAGCATTTT.

The chain recombines TRBV11-2 with TRBJ2-3, with TRBD2 identical over 11 bases. CDR1 SGHAT and CDR2 FQNNGV come from the germline V gene. The CDR3 consists of 15 residues. J gave up 4 bases and V 2 bases, and 2 bases lay outside the gene matches. Written as DNA, the CDR3 is TGTGCCAGCAGCTTAACTAGCGGGAGTTCAGATACGCAGTATTTT. This encodes CASSLTSGSSDTQYF.

The chain links TRBV12-3 or TRBV12-4 to TRBJ1-5; D gene ambiguous. Trimming removed 5 bases at V and 5 bases at J, with 10 bases between. This CDR3 region has 13 residues. The CDR3 reads CASSREEDQPQHF. CDR3 DNA: TGTGCCAGCAGTAGGGAAGAGGATCAGCCCCAGCATTTT.

The rearrangement links TRBV5-1 to TRBJ2-6, with 9 bases that match TRBD1. V shed 4 bases, J shed 0 bases, and the junction held 8 bases outside the gene matches. The germline V gene encodes CDR1 SGHRS and CDR2 YFSETQ. The CDR3 runs to 18 residues. The DNA for the CDR3 is TGCGCCAGCAGCACACGGACAGGGGCGACCTCTGGGGCCAACGTCCTGACTTTC. It is translated as CASSTRTGATSGANVLTF.

This chain joins TRBV7-3 and TRBJ2-5; D gene unclear. In germline, CDR1 is SGHTA, CDR2 FQGTGA. V was pared by 3 bases and J by 5 bases, with 10 bases between. This CDR3 region has 13 residues. CDR3 sequence reads: CASSFSVVETQYF. For the CDR3, the DNA is TGTGCCAGCAGCTTCTCAGTGGTGGAGACCCAGTACTTC.

The chain has TRBV6-5 and TRBJ2-7, with 7 bases lining up with TRBD1. With V trimmed by 6 bases and J by 5 bases, 7 bases remained unmatched. Germline-derived CDR1 and CDR2 are MNHEY and SVGAGI. This CDR3 is 13 amino acids long. This chain's CDR3 is CASSRGQDHEQYF. CDR3 DNA sequence: TGTGCCAGCAGCAGAGGACAGGACCACGAGCAGTACTTC.

The chain joins TRBV5-1 to TRBJ2-5, with a weak D call TRBD1 (6 bases). Per germline, CDR1 SGHRS and CDR2 YFSETQ. V was pared by 3 bases and J by 0 bases, with 15 bases between. The CDR3 totals 16 residues. CDR3 in DNA: TGCGCCAGCAGCTGGAACGGAGGACAGTACCAAGAGACCCAGTACTTC. Translated: CASSWNGGQYQETQYF.

CDR3 nucleotide sequence: TGTGCCACCTCGAGTACTAGCGGGAGCTCCTACGAGCAGTACTTC. Translation: CATSSTSGSSYEQYF. The V gene is TRBV10-3, the J gene TRBJ2-7; the match to TRBD2 covers 11 bases. From germline, CDR1 is ENHRY and CDR2 SYGVKD. The CDR3 has 15 amino acids. Trimming took 10 bases from V and 0 from J; bases not matched to a gene: 8.

The chain couples TRBV4-1 to TRBJ2-7; D is possibly TRBD2 (5 bases). Between the trimmed V and J ends, which lost 4 bases and 0 bases, there was a span of 16 bases. Looked up from germline, CDR1 is MGHRA and CDR2 is YSYEKL. The CDR3 has 16 amino acids. CDR3 in amino acids: CASSPIPRELSYEQYF. As DNA, the CDR3 is TGCGCCAGCAGCCCGATACCCCGGGAACTCTCCTACGAGCAGTACTTC.

This chain links TRBV27 with TRBJ2-2; 12 nucleotides align to TRBD1. V trimming: 5 bases; J trimming: 6 bases; junction bases outside the gene matches: 7. The CDR3 totals 16 residues. Germline V gene lookup returns CDR1 MNHEY and CDR2 SMNVEV (reference sequence). CDR3 DNA sequence: TGTGCCAGCAGTCCTCCGGGACAGGGGGCCGCCGGGGAGCTGTTTTTT. It codes for CASSPPGQGAAGELFF.

This clone was detected once. This chain connects TRBV30 to TRBJ1-2; possibly TRBD1 for D (5 bases). The length of the CDR3 is 12 residues. In germline, CDR1 is GTSNPN, CDR2 SVGIG (reference sequence). The V end was cut by 1 base, the J end by 4 bases, with 7 bases between. The CDR3 DNA sequence: TGTGCCTGGAGTGACAGGTTCTATGGCTACACCTTC. It translates to CAWSDRFYGYTF.

This clone was seen only once. The chain carries TRBV5-5 and TRBJ2-1; 11 bases are shared with TRBD2. Germline V gene sequence: CDR1 SGHKS, CDR2 YYEKEE (reference sequence). This CDR3 is built from 15 residues. J gave up 10 bases and V 0 bases, and 6 bases lay outside the gene matches. The CDR3 DNA reads TGTGCCAGCAGCTTGGTCCTAGCGGGAGGTGGGGAGCAGTTCTTC. Its translation: CASSLVLAGGGEQFF.

The J gene is TRBJ2-6, the V gene TRBV10-3, with D perhaps matching TRBD1 (5 bases). Germline V gene sequence: CDR1 ENHRY, CDR2 SYGVKD. The CDR3 is made up of 18 amino acids. V was cut by 5 bases and J by 1 base, with 18 bases left in between. CDR3 residues: CAISKSYRSPSGANVLTF. CDR3 nucleotides: TGTGCCATCAGTAAATCCTACAGGAGCCCATCTGGGGCCAACGTCCTGACTTTC.

This clone came up once. J is TRBJ2-5 and V is TRBV18; 9 nucleotides line up with TRBD1. Germline loops: CDR1 KGHSH, CDR2 LQKENI. This CDR3 has 14 amino acids. J gave up 4 bases and V 0 bases, and 0 bases lay outside the gene matches. For the CDR3, the DNA is TGTGCCAGCTCACCACCGGGACAGGGAGAGACCCAGTACTTC. Its translation is CASSPPGQGETQYF. The whole variable domain, remainder taken from reference TRBV18 and TRBJ2-5, is NAGVMQNPRHLVRRRGQEARLRCSPMKGHSHVYWYRQLPEEGLKFMVYLQKENIIDESGMPKERFSAEFPKEGPSILRIQQVVRGDSAAYFCASSPPGQGETQYFGPGTRLLVL.

V and J are TRBV9 and TRBJ1-6; tentatively, D is TRBD1 (6 bases). V lost 1 base and J lost 3, with 11 bases in between. The CDR3 runs to 16 residues. Germline V gives CDR1 SGDLS, CDR2 YYNGEE. The CDR3 protein is CASSVTGHLYNSPLHF. The DNA for the CDR3 is TGTGCCAGCAGCGTAACGGGACACCTCTATAATTCACCCCTCCACTTT.

This clone has at least ten counts. V and J are TRBV4-3 and TRBJ2-4, with 9 nucleotides matching TRBD1. Germline CDR1 LGHNA, CDR2 YSLEER. The CDR3 loop spans 15 amino acids. V was pared by 0 bases and J by 7 bases, with 4 bases of the junction left unmatched. CDR3 loop: CASSQEGTGFNIQYF. CDR3 nucleotides: TGCGCCAGCAGCCAAGAAGGGACAGGGTTTAACATTCAGTACTTC.

This chain joins TRBV7-2 and TRBJ2-1; 7 positions agree with TRBD1. Per the germline V gene, CDR1 is SGHTA and CDR2 is FQGNSA. The CDR3 sequence is 14 residues long. Losses at the gene ends were 4 bases for V and 5 bases for J; bases not matched to a gene: 5. CDR3 DNA: TGTGCCAGCAGCTCGGGACAGATTAACAATGAGCAGTTCTTC. It codes for CASSSGQINNEQFF.

The chain uses TRBV6-6 and TRBJ2-7; D unresolved. Trimming cost V 7 bases and J 3 bases, with 16 bases left between them. CDR3 length: 14 residues. The germline gives CDR1 MNHNY, CDR2 SVGAGI (reference sequence). The CDR3 here is CASTLPSVNYEQYF. CDR3 DNA: TGTGCCAGCACCCTCCCCTCAGTGAACTACGAGCAGTACTTC.

The V gene is TRBV7-9, the J gene TRBJ2-1, with 12 positions matching TRBD2. Trimming at V came to 3 bases and at J to 7 bases, leaving 13 bases not matched to a gene. Germline-derived CDR1 and CDR2 are SEHNR and FQNEAQ (reference sequence). CDR3 size: 18 residues. The CDR3 spells CASSLGQRPSGGANEQFF. CDR3 nucleotide sequence: TGTGCCAGCAGCTTGGGTCAGCGCCCTAGCGGGGGGGCAAATGAGCAGTTCTTC.

This chain's CDR3 is CATSRARGSSSGNTIYF. The CDR3 DNA follows: TGTGCCACCAGCAGAGCCAGGGGGAGCAGCTCTGGAAACACCATATATTTT. V gene TRBV15 combines with J gene TRBJ1-3, with TRBD1 matching 7 bases. This CDR3 has 17 amino acids. With 1 base clipped from V and 0 bases from J, the junction kept 6 bases outside the gene matches. The germline gives CDR1 LNHNV, CDR2 YYDKDF (reference sequence).

The V and J genes are TRBV28 and TRBJ2-7; 9 nucleotides align to TRBD1. Unmatched junction bases numbered 16, after V lost 5 bases and J lost 5 bases. The CDR3 extends over 17 amino acids. The germline V gene encodes CDR1 MDHEN and CDR2 SYDVKM. CDR3 sequence: CASSPGQGGLVLDEQYF. The CDR3 DNA is TGTGCCAGCAGTCCGGGACAGGGAGGACTAGTCCTGGACGAGCAGTACTTC.

This chain joins TRBV6-5 and TRBJ2-2, with a tentative D call TRBD1 (5 bases). V lost 7 bases to trimming and J lost 5 bases, with 11 bases between them. CDR1 MNHEY and CDR2 SVGAGI come from the germline V gene. CDR3 length equals 13 residues. The CDR3: CASTQGRTGELFF. DNA of the CDR3: TGTGCCAGCACGCAGGGTAGGACCGGGGAGCTGTTTTTT.

V is TRBV11-1 and J is TRBJ2-3, with 7 bases matching TRBD2. Germline values: CDR1 SGHAT, CDR2 FQDESV (reference sequence). The CDR3 totals 14 residues. V was clipped by 5 bases and J by 0 bases; unmatched bases: 2. CDR3 in amino acids: CASSLGGSTDTQYF. The CDR3 DNA reads TGTGCCAGCAGCCTCGGGGGGAGCACAGATACGCAGTATTTT.

The gene calls are TRBV11-3 and TRBJ2-3; tentatively, D is TRBD2 (6 bases). The V gene's germline CDR1 is SGHNT and CDR2 YENEEA. V gave up 1 base and J gave up 7 bases, with 15 bases separating them. The CDR3 runs 15 residues. The chain's CDR3 is CASSLGGLQGNTQYF. Written as DNA, the CDR3 is TGTGCCAGCAGCTTAGGGGGACTCCAGGGAAATACGCAGTATTTT.